The 12 T cell receptor beta chains reported below all come from one sample, sequenced in a study of blood T cell repertoires in COVID-19 (dated by TCRdb to about 2020). The library relied on the immunoSEQ multiplex PCR assay. TCRdb obtained this table from immuneACCESS and retained in-frame rearrangements with V and J assigned. These tables miss some clones; where compared with another copy, unresolved V genes account for less than half of the shortfall, and the remainder is unexplained. The sample includes tens of thousands of clones, with around 90% observed a single time. Around 3% of the sample is taken by the ten largest. The sequencing input was peripheral blood. Receptors were obtained from a woman aged 45-60 years with active or convalescent COVID-19.

This clone was seen once. This chain connects TRBV28 to TRBJ1-4; tentative D call: TRBD1 (6 bases). The CDR3 loop spans 13 amino acids. The germline V gene encodes CDR1 MDHEN and CDR2 SYDVKM. V dropped 7 bases and J dropped 5 bases, with 11 bases sitting between them. Here the CDR3 reads CASKRTENEKLFF. CDR3 sequence (DNA): TGTGCCAGCAAACGGACAGAGAATGAAAAACTGTTTTTT.

V is TRBV5-5 and J is TRBJ2-5; a possible D gene is TRBD2 (9 bases). The CDR3 consists of 16 residues. Germline V gives CDR1 SGHKS, CDR2 YYEKEE (reference sequence). V gave up 4 bases and J gave up 5 bases, with 21 bases separating them. CDR3 sequence: CASSPAGGTGGETQYF. CDR3 nucleotides: TGTGCCAGCAGCCCGGCGGGGGGGACAGGAGGGGAGACCCAGTACTTC.

The chain couples TRBV5-1 to TRBJ1-1; TRBD1 agrees at 8 bases. CDR3 length: 15 residues. The ends lost 3 bases at V and 4 bases at J; junction bases unmatched: 8. Germline lookup yields CDR1 SGHRS and CDR2 YFSETQ. CDR3: CASSSVLTGGTEAFF. CDR3 in DNA: TGCGCCAGCAGCTCGGTTCTTACAGGGGGCACTGAAGCTTTCTTT.

This clone was detected only a few times. The chain combines TRBV30 with TRBJ1-5; TRBD1 matches at 9 bases. Germline loops: CDR1 GTSNPN, CDR2 SVGIG (reference sequence). Germline trimming cut 0 bases from V and 6 bases from J; bases unmatched to any gene: 6. The CDR3 totals 15 residues. The CDR3 region is CAWSVGDRVGQPQHF. The CDR3 DNA sequence: TGTGCCTGGAGTGTGGGGGACAGGGTTGGTCAGCCCCAGCATTTT.

V gene TRBV18 combines with J gene TRBJ1-2; D remains unclear. The germline CDR1 and CDR2 sequences are KGHSH and LQKENI. The CDR3 extends over 13 amino acids. Trimming removed 2 bases at V and 3 bases at J, with 7 bases between. The CDR3 region is CASSPTRDYGYTF. The CDR3 DNA reads TGTGCCAGCTCACCAACCCGAGACTATGGCTACACCTTC.

This sequence joins TRBV27 and TRBJ2-3; D call uncertain. CDR1 is MNHEY, CDR2 SMNVEV, per germline (reference sequence). The length of the CDR3 is 12 residues. Trimming left V 6 bases short and J 5 bases short, with 9 bases between. The CDR3 region is CASSSAVDTQYF. CDR3 DNA sequence: TGTGCCAGCAGCTCCGCGGTAGATACGCAGTATTTT.

Only one count was recorded for this clone. This rearrangement joins TRBV5-1 to TRBJ2-5; D possibly corresponds to TRBD1 (6 bases). With 6 bases removed from V and 2 bases from J, the gap between germline ends came to 11 bases. CDR1 is SGHRS and CDR2 is YFSETQ in the germline V gene. The CDR3 has 13 residues. The CDR3 loop is CASKGVPQETQYF. CDR3 bases: TGCGCCAGCAAGGGGGTCCCGCAAGAGACCCAGTACTTC.

As concerns this clone: Sequence at one end of the junction differs from germline and may be a read error. V gene TRBV4-3 combines with J gene TRBJ1-2, with D perhaps TRBD1 (5 bases). Looked up from germline, CDR1 is LGHNA and CDR2 is YSLEER. The CDR3 consists of 15 residues. The CDR3 DNA reads TGCGCCAGCAGCCAAGAATACAAAGTTGTCCGGGGACTACGCTTC. It specifies CASSQEYKVVRGLRF.

This clone was observed once. This chain connects TRBV4-3 to TRBJ1-1; a weak D match, TRBD1 (5 bases). Germline loops: CDR1 LGHNA, CDR2 YSLEER. V lost 0 bases and J lost 2, with 7 bases in between. There are 14 residues in the CDR3. In DNA, the CDR3 is TGCGCCAGCAGCCAAGATTGGGGCAACACTGAAGCTTTCTTT. It codes for CASSQDWGNTEAFF.

This chain links TRBV27 with TRBJ1-1; D is perhaps TRBD1 (6 bases). Trimming took off 7 bases at V and 0 bases at J, with 9 bases between the two ends. CDR1 is MNHEY and CDR2 is SMNVEV in the germline V gene (reference sequence). CDR3 length equals 13 residues. CDR3 protein: CASTGQMNTEAFF. The CDR3 DNA is TGTGCCAGCACAGGACAGATGAACACTGAAGCTTTCTTT.

The rearrangement links TRBV15 to TRBJ1-1, with 10 positions matching TRBD1. The CDR3 is 16 amino acids. The germline CDR1 and CDR2 sequences are LNHNV and YYDKDF (reference sequence). V gave up 0 bases and J gave up 6 bases; unmatched junction bases: 7. CDR3 amino acids: CATSRDFFGQGAEAFF. CDR3 nucleotide sequence: TGTGCCACCAGCAGAGATTTTTTCGGACAGGGGGCTGAAGCTTTCTTT.

The rearrangement uses TRBV10-3 and TRBJ2-2; 13 bases are shared with TRBD2. The germline V gene has CDR1 ENHRY and CDR2 SYGVKD. This CDR3 has 18 amino acids. V shed 5 bases, J shed 7 bases, and the junction held 13 bases outside the gene matches. CDR3 region: CAISPSGTSGVRVGELFF. CDR3 bases: TGTGCCATCAGTCCTTCCGGGACTAGCGGGGTTCGAGTCGGGGAGCTGTTTTTT.